The text below deals with one T cell receptor beta chain. Antigen unknown. This sample stems from a study of cytomegalovirus exposure and HLA in healthy donors. Findings and limits, study-wide: DRB1 had the most TCR associations and HLA-C the fewest, a later analysis found, with rates varying by HLA locus.

Trimming took 5 bases from V and 4 from J, leaving 11 bases between them. Germline V gives CDR1 MNHEY, CDR2 SVGAGI. This CDR3 comprises 13 residues. The PCR had 60 Vbeta and 13 Jbeta primers. The table came from immunoSEQ multiplex PCR; TCRdb's copy has only in-frame clones and leaves some out. The listing contains approximately 140,000 clones. The chain combines TRBV6-5 with TRBJ1-2; a possible D gene is TRBD1 (5 bases). The receptor comes from a young woman in good health and CMV-seronegative. The sequencing input was PBMCs. The CDR3: CASSLDSVYGYTF. The CDR3 bases are TGTGCCAGCAGTCTTGACAGTGTCTATGGCTACACCTTC.